Presented here are 8 T cell receptor beta chains from one specimen sequenced in a study of Ad26.COV2.S vaccination and SARS-CoV-2 variants. Indicated treatment: approximately 18 received Ad26.COV2.S at low or high dose, single or two shots; several received placebo; per-sample allocation not given. On day 63 after the first injection, vaccine and placebo recipients gave samples. Produced via immunoSEQ multiplex PCR; TCRdb's table is partial and in-frame only. The sample records more than 400,000 clones, about 90% being singletons. The sample in question was peripheral blood, obtained in a trial of Ad26.COV2.S vaccine versus placebo. These receptors were obtained from a person aged 18-65 years who received the Ad26.COV2.S COVID-19 vaccine or a placebo.

The chain links TRBV11-2 to TRBJ1-2, with unresolved D. Germline CDR1 and CDR2: SGHAT and FQNNGV. Trimming took 2 bases from V and 2 from J, leaving 15 bases between them. The CDR3 extends over 16 amino acids. CDR3 residues: CASSLLGGRWNYGYTF. The CDR3 coding sequence is TGTGCCAGCAGCTTACTTGGCGGGAGGTGGAACTATGGCTACACCTTC.

This chain connects TRBV10-3 to TRBJ1-5; the D gene is possibly TRBD1 (5 bases). This CDR3 is built from 14 residues. CDR1 is ENHRY and CDR2 is SYGVKD in the germline V gene. V lost 3 bases and J lost 5, with 11 bases in between. DNA for the CDR3: TGTGCCATCAGTGAATTGGGAGGGGATCAGCCCCAGCATTTT. Its protein is CAISELGGDQPQHF.

The chain couples TRBV28 to TRBJ2-1, with 9 bases matching TRBD2. The CDR3 runs to 14 residues. The V gene's germline CDR1 is MDHEN and CDR2 SYDVKM. Trimming removed 6 bases from V and 15 bases from J; junction bases left unmatched: 15. Here the CDR3 DNA reads TGTGCCAGCAGACAACCTGCGGGGGGGCCCCTTGCGTTCTTC. Translated: CASRQPAGGPLAFF. Filled out from reference TRBV28 and TRBJ2-1, the complete variable domain reads DVKVTQSSRYLVKRTGEKVFLECVQDMDHENMFWYRQDPGLGLRLIYFSYDVKMKEKGDIPEGYSVSREKKERFSLILESASTNQTSMYLCASRQPAGGPLAFFGPGTRLTVL.

This chain uses TRBV7-2 with TRBJ1-3; D is unclear. V dropped 2 bases and J dropped 1 base, with 6 bases sitting between them. The CDR3 consists of 14 residues. The germline V gene encodes CDR1 SGHTA and CDR2 FQGNSA. The DNA of the CDR3 is TGTGCCAGCAGCTTAACGGGATCTGGAAACACCATATATTTT. Protein: CASSLTGSGNTIYF.

This clone appeared once. CDR3 loop: CSVLRIHNKGTDTQYF. The DNA of the CDR3 is TGCAGCGTCCTGCGGATACACAATAAGGGCACAGATACGCAGTATTTT. V gene TRBV29-1 combines with J gene TRBJ2-3; D not certain. The germline V gene has CDR1 SQVTM and CDR2 ANQGSEA. This CDR3 comprises 16 residues. Between the trimmed V and J ends, which lost 6 bases and 1 base, there was a span of 20 bases.

V is TRBV5-8 and J is TRBJ1-2; the D is unclear. Germline values: CDR1 SGHTS, CDR2 YDEGEE. The CDR3 is made up of 14 amino acids. The V gene lost 0 bases and the J gene lost 2 bases, with 8 bases spanning the gap. This CDR3 is CASSLGGGNYGYTF. The CDR3 bases are TGTGCCAGCAGCTTGGGGGGAGGAAACTATGGCTACACCTTC.

V usage is TRBV3-1 (or the pseudogene TRBV3-2) and J usage is TRBJ1-1; D gene unclear. The CDR3 totals 13 residues. The germline CDR1 and CDR2 sequences are LGHDT and YNNKEL (reference sequence). V was cut by 1 base and J by 11 bases, with 14 bases left in between. For the CDR3, the DNA is TGTGCCAGCAGCCAAGGTTTAGGGATGGTGGCTTTCTTT. Translated: CASSQGLGMVAFF.

Turning to this clone: Other DNA sequences in the sample encode the same CDR3. J is TRBJ2-7 and V is TRBV20-1, with D unclear. V was trimmed by 2 bases and J by 3 bases, leaving 5 bases between them. The CDR3 contains 11 residues. Germline V gene sequence: CDR1 DFQATT, CDR2 SNEGSKA (reference sequence). For the CDR3, the DNA is TGCAGTGCTAGATCCAGCTACGAGCAGTACTTC. Its protein is CSARSSYEQYF.